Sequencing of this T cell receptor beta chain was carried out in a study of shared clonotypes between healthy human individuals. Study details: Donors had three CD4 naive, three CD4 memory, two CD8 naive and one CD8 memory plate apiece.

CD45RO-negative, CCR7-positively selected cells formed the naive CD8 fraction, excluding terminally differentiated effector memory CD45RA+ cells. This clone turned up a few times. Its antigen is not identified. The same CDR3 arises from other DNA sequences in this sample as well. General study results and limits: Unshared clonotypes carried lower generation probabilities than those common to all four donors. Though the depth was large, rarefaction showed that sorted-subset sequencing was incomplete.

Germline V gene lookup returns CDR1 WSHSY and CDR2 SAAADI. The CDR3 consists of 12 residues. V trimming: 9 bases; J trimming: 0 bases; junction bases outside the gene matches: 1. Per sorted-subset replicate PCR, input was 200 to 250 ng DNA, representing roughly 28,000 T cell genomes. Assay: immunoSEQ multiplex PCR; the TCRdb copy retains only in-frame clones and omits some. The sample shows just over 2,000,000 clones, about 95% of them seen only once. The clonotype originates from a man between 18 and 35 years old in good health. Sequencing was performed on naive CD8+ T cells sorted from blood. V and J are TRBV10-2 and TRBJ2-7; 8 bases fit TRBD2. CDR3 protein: CASSGDSYEQYF. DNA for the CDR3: TGCGCCAGTAGCGGGGACTCCTACGAGCAGTACTTC.